This record looks at one T cell receptor beta chain sequence and its context. The sample holds many counts of this clonotype. The antigen this receptor binds is unknown. No clone much larger than this one lies a single base away; base qualities are absent. The germline V gene provides CDR1 SGHRS and CDR2 YFSETQ. Here V drops 1 base and J drops 4 bases, and the junction holds 4 bases not matched to any gene. From the cysteine through the phenylalanine, the CDR3 covers 14 amino acids. CDR3 DNA is the only sequence kept; it has 42 bases, read in frame from the first base. This entry comes from a study of T-cell reconstitution after alpha-beta-depleted transplantation in children (dated by TCRdb to the mid-2010s). About the investigation overall: Using TCR repertoire profiling, the study quantitatively followed how T-cell immune reconstitution unfolded in children after TCRalphabeta/CD19-depleted allogeneic hematopoietic cell transplantation. What the work shows at the level of the full study, not this receptor alone: The apparently early alphabetaT-cell count recovery about two months after transplant was reportedly dependent on only several hundred rapidly expanded clones derived from non-depleted graft cells. In some patients, the high TCRbeta diversity seen at day 60 was put down to recipient T cells and intrathymic progenitors that had survived conditioning. Over subsequent months, a decline in hyperexpanded clone frequencies was noted, and after one year, T-cell counts and TCRbeta diversity were mostly ascribed to newly produced T cells.

Library preparation employed PCR. The run used an Illumina HiSeq 2500. TCR library preparation used molecular barcoding, with unique molecular identifiers applied to normalize quantification of the TCRbeta repertoire. TCRdb took the public reads, trimmed them with fastp at Q25, ran MiXCR for clone calling and kept in-frame beta chains. Every CDR3 protein is listed once, alongside the most common genes and DNA of its rows. The sample table contains 250,000 to 400,000 distinct CDR3 sequences; only one count was recorded for 23% of them. 10% to 11% of the sample belongs to the ten largest clones. Reading the label with the study, this specimen's treatment or condition is: allogeneic hematopoietic cell transplantation with graft depleted of TCRalphabeta T cells and CD19 B cells. The transplant recipients were children given TCRalphabeta/CD19-depleted allogeneic hematopoietic cell grafts.

The receptor was isolated from a male patient under 18 who had a stem cell transplant for acute lymphoblastic leukemia, so the T cells may come from the graft donor. The sample in question was PBMCs, mostly from graft donor cells, obtained 180 days after TCRalphabeta/CD19-depleted stem cell transplant. The chain links TRBV5-1 with TRBJ2-7, with 8 junctional bases fitting TRBD1. CDR3 loop: CASSLRTGSYEQYF. The DNA sequence is as follows: TGCGCCAGCAGCTTGAGGACAGGGTCATACGAGCAGTACTTC.